The 6 T cell receptor beta chains given below trace back to one sample, sequenced in a study of blood T cell repertoires in COVID-19. Sequencing was performed with immunoSEQ multiplex PCR; in TCRdb, only in-frame clones are kept and a portion is missing. The sample shows 250,000 to 350,000 clones, about 87% of them seen only once. The sequenced sample was PBMCs or T cells enriched from blood (not recorded which). These receptor sequences come from a young woman who had recovered from COVID-19.

This chain joins TRBV1 and TRBJ1-5; the DNA was not used to check the table's D call, TRBD1. TRBV1 is a recognized pseudogene. This CDR3 contains 13 residues. CDR3 region: CTSGRQDNQPQHF. The CDR3 DNA is TGCACCAGCGGGAGACAGGACAATCAGCCCCAGCATTTT.

The rearrangement joins TRBV11-2 to TRBJ2-1, with a weak D call TRBD1 (6 bases). In germline, CDR1 is SGHAT, CDR2 FQNNGV. V was clipped by 1 base and J by 10 bases, with 14 bases between them. The CDR3 is 14 amino acids. CDR3 residues: CASSLVRGWFEQFF. The CDR3 DNA reads as TGTGCCAGCAGCTTAGTTAGGGGGTGGTTCGAGCAGTTCTTC. The full variable domain, rest sourced from reference TRBV11-2 and TRBJ2-1, is EAGVAQSPRYKIIEKRQSVAFWCNPISGHATLYWYQQILGQGPKLLIQFQNNGVVDDSQLPKDRFSAERLKGVDSTLKIQPAKLEDSAVYLCASSLVRGWFEQFFGPGTRLTVL.

This chain connects TRBV12-3 or TRBV12-4 to TRBJ1-2, with TRBD1 matching over 7 bases. V was clipped by 5 bases and J by 4 bases; unmatched bases: 4. The CDR3 is made up of 13 amino acids. The DNA for the CDR3 is TGTGCCAGCAGTCCGCGACAGGGCTATGGCTACACCTTC. It codes for CASSPRQGYGYTF.

Here the CDR3 reads CASSDFDLGRVGFGYTF. The CDR3 nucleotides read TGCGCCAGCAGTGACTTCGACCTTGGGAGGGTCGGGTTTGGCTACACCTTC. The rearrangement uses TRBV10-2 and TRBJ1-2; D is unclear. Germline V gene data show CDR1 as WSHSY and CDR2 as SAAADI. Trimming stripped 3 bases from V and 7 bases from J, with 24 bases between. The CDR3 is 17 residues long.

The rearrangement links TRBV13 to TRBJ1-1; the D gene is possibly TRBD1 (5 bases). V lost 3 bases, J lost 0 bases, and 11 bases lay in between. The V gene's germline CDR1 is PRHDT and CDR2 FYEKMQ (reference sequence). The CDR3 length is 15 residues. The CDR3: CASSLAGFMNTEAFF. Here the CDR3 DNA reads TGTGCCAGCAGCTTGGCAGGGTTCATGAACACTGAAGCTTTCTTT.

The genes are TRBV19 and TRBJ2-7, with 7 bases aligning to TRBD1. The germline V gene encodes CDR1 LNHDA and CDR2 SQIVND (reference sequence). V shed 8 bases, J shed 3 bases, and the junction held 10 bases outside the gene matches. The CDR3 contains 14 residues. In DNA form, the CDR3 reads TGTGCCAGTGGGGACAGCTCTTCCCTCTACGAGCAGTACTTC. This sequence encodes CASGDSSSLYEQYF.